The text below deals with one T cell receptor beta chain. This clonotype was seen at least ten times. Its cognate antigen has yet to be identified. No base quality information exists; no much larger clone differs at one position. Libraries were built with RT-PCR. This sample was sequenced with an Illumina HiSeq 2500. TCRdb took the public reads, trimmed them with fastp at Q25, ran MiXCR for clone calling and kept in-frame beta chains. Rows are unified per CDR3 protein, each entry keeping the most common DNA and genes. The sample profile shows 550,000 to 600,000 distinct CDR3 sequences; approximately 10% of them were found once. In total, the top ten clones hold about 10% of the sample. The sample belongs to a study of response to subunit inactivated influenza vaccine listed by TCRdb under 2018. For the wider study: Deep quantitative profiling of the T cell receptor repertoire was used in the study to follow responses to a trivalent subunit inactivated influenza vaccine. Results the study describes overall, beyond this receptor: The authors suggested that each seasonal influenza vaccination may recruit only a limited number of new T cells.

V trim: 5 bases; J trim: 0 bases; unmatched bases: 3. The CDR3 contains 15 residues, cysteine and phenylalanine counted. Only the CDR3 portion is preserved as DNA: 45 bases, with reading frame beginning at the first base. CDR1 is given as SGHTA and CDR2 as FQGNSA, both from the germline V gene. The receptor was isolated from a man in his fifties who received an inactivated influenza vaccine. Donor details come from another sample of the same person, matched by shared clones. The rearrangement combines TRBV7-2 with TRBJ2-2, and 7 bases in between align with TRBD2. Specimen: PBMCs from blood, collected on the day of vaccination. The DNA reads TGTGCCAGCAGCGCACTAGCGACGAACACCGGGGAGCTGTTTTTT. It is translated as CASSALATNTGELFF.